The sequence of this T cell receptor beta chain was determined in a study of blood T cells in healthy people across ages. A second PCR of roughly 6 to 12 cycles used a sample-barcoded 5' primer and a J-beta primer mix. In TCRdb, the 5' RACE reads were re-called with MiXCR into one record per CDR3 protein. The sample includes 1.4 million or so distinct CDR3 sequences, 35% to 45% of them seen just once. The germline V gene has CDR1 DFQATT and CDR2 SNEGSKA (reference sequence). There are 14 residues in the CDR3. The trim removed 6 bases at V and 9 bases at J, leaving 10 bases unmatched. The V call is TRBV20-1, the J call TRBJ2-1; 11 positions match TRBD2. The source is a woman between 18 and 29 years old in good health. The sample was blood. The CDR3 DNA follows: TGCAGTGCGAGGACTAGCGGGTCACCCTGTGAGCAGTTCTTC. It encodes CSARTSGSPCEQFF.